One and the same sample provided the 22 T cell receptor beta chains below, sequenced in a study of T cell responses to AZD1222 COVID-19 vaccine. Data came from immunoSEQ multiplex PCR; TCRdb stores just in-frame clones and leaves some out. The repertoire holds about 120,000 clones, 85% to 95% seen once, with about 3% in the top ten. Specimen: peripheral blood, collected on day 0 of AZD1222 vaccination. The source of these receptors is an adult in good health.

The chain employs TRBV19 and TRBJ1-1; no firm D call. The CDR3 sequence is 16 residues long. CDR1 and CDR2 from the germline V gene are LNHDA and SQIVND (reference sequence). Trimming pared 2 bases from V and 3 bases from J, leaving 16 bases between. The CDR3, as DNA: TGTGCCAGTAGTATACTTAAAGTGGACGGAGACACTGAAGCTTTCTTT. It yields the protein CASSILKVDGDTEAFF. The full variable domain, rest sourced from reference TRBV19 and TRBJ1-1, is DGGITQSPKYLFRKEGQNVTLSCEQNLNHDAMYWYRQDPGQGLRLIYYSQIVNDFQKGDIAEGYSVSREKKESFPLTVTSAQKNPTAFYLCASSILKVDGDTEAFFGQGTRLTVV.

V is TRBV9 and J is TRBJ1-2; no definite D call. This CDR3 contains 13 residues. With 5 bases removed from V and 0 bases from J, the gap between germline ends came to 8 bases. CDR1 SGDLS and CDR2 YYNGEE come from the germline V gene. CDR3 in amino acids: CASRDQTNYGYTF. The CDR3 DNA reads TGTGCCAGCAGGGACCAGACTAACTATGGCTACACCTTC. The full variable domain, with the rest looked up from reference TRBV9 and TRBJ1-2, is DSGVTQTPKHLITATGQRVTLRCSPRSGDLSVYWYQQSLDQGLQFLIQYYNGEERAKGNILERFSAQQFPDLHSELNLSSLELGDSALYFCASRDQTNYGYTFGSGTRLTVV.

The rearrangement joins TRBV18 to TRBJ2-3, with TRBD2 identical over 9 bases. Germline V lookup: CDR1 KGHSH, CDR2 LQKENI. This CDR3 spans 15 amino acids. The V segment lost 2 bases and the J segment 4 bases; nucleotides outside the gene matches: 4. CDR3 DNA: TGTGCCAGCTCACCATCGGCGGGAGGGCCAGATACGCAGTATTTT. This sequence encodes CASSPSAGGPDTQYF.

The chain uses TRBV5-1 and TRBJ2-3, with TRBD1 matching over 7 bases. Germline lookup yields CDR1 SGHRS and CDR2 YFSETQ. CDR3 length: 15 amino acids. The junction had 4 bases not matched to a gene; V was cut back by 2 bases and J by 1 base. The CDR3 loop reads CASSFQQGGTDTQYF. As DNA, the CDR3 is TGCGCCAGCAGCTTTCAGCAGGGGGGCACAGATACGCAGTATTTT.

A remark on this clone: A junction boundary mismatches the germline segment, possibly from a read error. This rearrangement joins TRBV2 to TRBJ1-2, with 8 bases identical to TRBD1. CDR1 SNHLY and CDR2 FYNNEI come from the germline V gene. This CDR3 has 11 amino acids. CDR3 bases: TGTGCCAGCAGTGAAGAAGGGACAGGTGGATTC. Translation gives CASSEEGTGGF.

About this clone itself: The junction shows a germline mismatch at one end, possibly a read error. V is TRBV2 and J is TRBJ1-2; no firm D call. Germline-derived CDR1 and CDR2 are SNHLY and FYNNEI. This CDR3 is 12 amino acids long. CDR3 loop: CASSEYRAFRFF. The CDR3 DNA follows: TGTGCCAGCAGCGAATATAGGGCGTTCAGGTTTTTC.

The table lists this clone with a count of one. This chain links TRBV28 with TRBJ1-4; D might be TRBD1 (5 bases). This CDR3 has 17 amino acids. CDR1 and CDR2 (germline): MDHEN, SYDVKM. Trimming took 3 bases from V and 0 from J, leaving 14 bases between them. The DNA of the CDR3 is TGTGCCAGCAGTTTGGCCAGGGATTTTACAACTAATGAAAAACTGTTTTTT. Translated: CASSLARDFTTNEKLFF.

The J gene is TRBJ2-2, the V gene TRBV18; D ambiguous. The V gene's germline CDR1 is KGHSH and CDR2 LQKENI. The CDR3 consists of 15 residues. Trimming stripped 6 bases from V and 0 bases from J, with 11 bases between. DNA for the CDR3: TGTGCCAGCTCCTTGGACCGAACGAACACCGGGGAGCTGTTTTTT. Amino acid sequence: CASSLDRTNTGELFF.

The V call is TRBV5-1, the J call TRBJ2-1, with a tentative D call TRBD1 (6 bases). The V gene lost 1 base and the J gene lost 4 bases, with 21 bases spanning the gap. Per germline, CDR1 SGHRS and CDR2 YFSETQ. This CDR3 has 18 residues. In nucleotides, the CDR3 is TGCGCCAGCAGCTTGATCATACACCCAGGGGTTAAGTACAATGAGCAGTTCTTC. It encodes CASSLIIHPGVKYNEQFF. Together with reference TRBV5-1 and TRBJ2-1, the CDR3 gives the full variable domain: KAGVTQTPRYLIKTRGQQVTLSCSPISGHRSVSWYQQTPGQGLQFLFEYFSETQRNKGNFPGRFSGRQFSNSRSEMNVSTLELGDSALYLCASSLIIHPGVKYNEQFFGPGTRLTVL.

CDR3 amino acids: CASSLRGGSGNQPQHF. CDR3 nucleotides: TGTGCCAGCAGCTTGAGGGGGGGCAGCGGCAATCAGCCCCAGCATTTT. The V and J genes are TRBV5-8 and TRBJ1-5, with a tentative D call TRBD1 (6 bases). V was shortened by 1 base and J by 2 bases, with 13 bases between the two germline ends. The CDR3 spans 16 residues. The germline gives CDR1 SGHTS, CDR2 YDEGEE.

The J gene is TRBJ1-1, the V gene TRBV25-1; D gene ambiguous. The CDR3 extends over 11 amino acids. V dropped 4 bases and J dropped 7 bases, with 7 bases sitting between them. From germline, CDR1 is MGHDK and CDR2 SYGVNS. The CDR3 DNA reads as TGTGCCAGCAGTGGGCCAGGTGAAGCTTTCTTT. This codes for CASSGPGEAFF.

This clone was seen a handful of times. The chain is built from TRBV6-5 and TRBJ2-5; the match to TRBD1 covers 11 bases. The germline V gene encodes CDR1 MNHEY and CDR2 SVGAGI. The CDR3 is made up of 16 amino acids. J gave up 5 bases and V 0 bases, and 5 bases lay outside the gene matches. DNA for the CDR3: TGTGCCAGCAGTTACTCTGGGACAGGGGGGTCGGAGACCCAGTACTTC. Protein: CASSYSGTGGSETQYF.

The J gene is TRBJ2-3, the V gene TRBV28; D gene ambiguous. The CDR3 runs 14 residues. From germline, CDR1 is MDHEN and CDR2 SYDVKM. Trimming pared 4 bases from V and 0 bases from J, leaving 8 bases between. The CDR3 region has the DNA TGTGCCAGCAGTTCTCGGGCGAGCACAGATACGCAGTATTTT. Its translation is CASSSRASTDTQYF.

This clone has only one observation. The chain uses TRBV2 and TRBJ1-6; tentative D call: TRBD1 (6 bases). Germline-derived CDR1 and CDR2 are SNHLY and FYNNEI. V dropped 7 bases and J dropped 8 bases, with 15 bases sitting between them. This CDR3 region has 14 residues. This CDR3 is CASKPGHRDSPLHF. The CDR3 coding sequence is TGTGCCAGCAAACCGGGACATCGGGATTCACCCCTCCACTTT. Drawing the rest from reference TRBV2 and TRBJ1-6, the complete variable domain is EPEVTQTPSHQVTQMGQEVILRCVPISNHLYFYWYRQILGQKVEFLVSFYNNEISEKSEIFDDQFSVERPDGSNFTLKIRSTKLEDSAMYFCASKPGHRDSPLHFGNGTRLTVT.

The genes are TRBV6-5 and TRBJ2-1; D may be TRBD1 or TRBD2 (5 bases each). The germline V gene has CDR1 MNHEY and CDR2 SVGAGI. V was clipped by 10 bases and J by 4 bases, with 20 bases between them. The CDR3 is 15 residues long. CDR3 nucleotides: TGTGCCACCTTCATCAGCGCAGGGACGTACAATGAGCAGTTCTTC. This encodes CATFISAGTYNEQFF.

The V and J genes are TRBV29-1 and TRBJ2-1, with D maybe TRBD1 (6 bases). The CDR3 spans 15 residues. V dropped 2 bases and J dropped 0 bases, with 11 bases sitting between them. The germline V gene has CDR1 SQVTM and CDR2 ANQGSEA. The DNA for the CDR3 is TGCAGCGTTGAACCGGGACATCGCTCCTACAATGAGCAGTTCTTC. Protein: CSVEPGHRSYNEQFF.

In DNA, the CDR3 is TGTGCCTGGAGTGTAGACGACACTGAAGCTTTCTTT. Its translation is CAWSVDDTEAFF. The V and J genes are TRBV30 and TRBJ1-1, with D unresolved. The germline gives CDR1 GTSNPN, CDR2 SVGIG (reference sequence). This CDR3 comprises 12 residues. Trimming took 0 bases from V and 3 from J, leaving 5 bases between them. The variable domain in full, completed from reference TRBV30 and TRBJ1-1, reads SQTIHQWPATLVQPVGSPLSLECTVEGTSNPNLYWYRQAAGRGLQLLFYSVGIGQISSEVPQNLSASRPQDRQFILSSKKLLLSDSGFYLCAWSVDDTEAFFGQGTRLTVV.

The chain combines TRBV14 with TRBJ2-7; 10 bases map to TRBD1. This CDR3 has 14 residues. The V segment lost 4 bases and the J segment 7 bases; nucleotides outside the gene matches: 7. Germline V gives CDR1 SGHDN, CDR2 FVKESK. The CDR3 region is CASSLGTGVGEQYF. In DNA form, the CDR3 reads TGTGCCAGCAGCCTCGGGACAGGGGTTGGAGAGCAGTACTTC.

The gene calls are TRBV9 and TRBJ1-2, with D unclear. The V gene lost 4 bases and the J gene lost 1 base, with 8 bases spanning the gap. The germline CDR1 and CDR2 sequences are SGDLS and YYNGEE. This CDR3 is built from 13 residues. CDR3 in amino acids: CASSSLGNYGYTF. The CDR3 DNA sequence: TGTGCCAGCAGCAGCCTGGGTAACTATGGCTACACCTTC.

The rearrangement joins TRBV9 to TRBJ2-3; 7 positions agree with TRBD2. CDR3 length: 17 amino acids. The germline CDR1 and CDR2 sequences are SGDLS and YYNGEE. The ends lost 4 bases at V and 2 bases at J; junction bases unmatched: 13. CDR3 sequence reads: CASSRGEGVRATDTQYF. The DNA for the CDR3 is TGTGCCAGCAGCCGTGGGGAGGGCGTGAGGGCCACAGATACGCAGTATTTT.

The rearrangement links TRBV6-5 to TRBJ2-1; 7 bases align to TRBD2. V dropped 7 bases and J dropped 4; count of bases not matched to a gene: 1. The germline gives CDR1 MNHEY, CDR2 SVGAGI. The CDR3 totals 12 residues. The CDR3 DNA reads TGTGCCAGCACCGGGGGGTACAATGAGCAGTTCTTC. Its protein product is CASTGGYNEQFF.

The chain is built from TRBV15 and TRBJ1-4, with D unresolved. Germline V gives CDR1 LNHNV, CDR2 YYDKDF (reference sequence). V lost 0 bases and J lost 0, with 14 bases in between. The CDR3 runs 18 residues. The CDR3 loop reads CATSRDMSYYTTNEKLFF. In nucleotides, the CDR3 is TGTGCCACCAGCAGAGATATGAGCTACTATACAACTAATGAAAAACTGTTTTTT.